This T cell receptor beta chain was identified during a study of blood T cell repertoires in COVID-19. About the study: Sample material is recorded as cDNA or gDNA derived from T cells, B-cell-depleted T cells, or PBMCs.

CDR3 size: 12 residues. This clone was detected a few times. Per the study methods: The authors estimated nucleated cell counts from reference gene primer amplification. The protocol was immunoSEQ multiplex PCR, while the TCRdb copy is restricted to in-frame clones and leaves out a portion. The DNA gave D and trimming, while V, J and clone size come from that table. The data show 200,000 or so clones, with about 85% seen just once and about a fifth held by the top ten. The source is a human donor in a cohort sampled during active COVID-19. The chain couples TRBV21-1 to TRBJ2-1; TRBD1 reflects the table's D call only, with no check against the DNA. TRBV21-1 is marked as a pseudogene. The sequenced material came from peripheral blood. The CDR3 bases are TGTGCCAGCAAAGCGCAGGGGCCCGAGCAGTTCTTC. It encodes CASKAQGPEQFF.